This T cell receptor beta chain was recovered during a study of T cell responses to AZD1222 COVID-19 vaccine. Assay used: immunoSEQ multiplex PCR; TCRdb lists only in-frame clones, some missing. The sample lists 90,000 to 110,000 clones, approximately 91% occurring once. V lost 6 bases, J lost 0 bases, and 2 bases stayed unmatched. The CDR3 extends over 14 amino acids. The germline V gene encodes CDR1 LNHDA and CDR2 SQIVND (reference sequence). This chain links TRBV19 with TRBJ1-5, with 7 nucleotides matching TRBD1. This TCR was recovered from an adult in good health. This specimen was peripheral blood, taken on day 0 of MenACWY control vaccination. CDR3 region: CASRQGYSNQPQHF. The CDR3 nucleotides read TGTGCCAGTAGACAGGGGTATAGCAATCAGCCCCAGCATTTT.